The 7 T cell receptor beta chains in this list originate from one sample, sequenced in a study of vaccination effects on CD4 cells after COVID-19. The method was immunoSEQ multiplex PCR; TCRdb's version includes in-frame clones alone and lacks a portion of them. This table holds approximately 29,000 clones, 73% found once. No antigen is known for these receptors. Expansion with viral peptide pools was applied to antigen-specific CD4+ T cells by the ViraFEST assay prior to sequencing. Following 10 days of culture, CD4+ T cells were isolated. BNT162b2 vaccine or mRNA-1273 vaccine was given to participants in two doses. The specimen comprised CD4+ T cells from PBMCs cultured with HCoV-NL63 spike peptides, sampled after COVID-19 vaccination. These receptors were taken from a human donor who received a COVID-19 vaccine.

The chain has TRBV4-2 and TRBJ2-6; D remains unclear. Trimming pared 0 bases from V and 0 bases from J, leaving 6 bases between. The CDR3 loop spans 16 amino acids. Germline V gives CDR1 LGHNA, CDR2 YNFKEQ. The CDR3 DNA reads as TGTGCCAGCAGCCAAGATGGGCTCTCTGGGGCCAACGTCCTGACTTTC. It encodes CASSQDGLSGANVLTF.

This CDR3 reads CATSRDADTRKNIQYF. The CDR3 nucleotides are TGTGCCACCAGCAGAGATGCGGACACAAGGAAAAACATTCAGTACTTC. The V and J genes are TRBV15 and TRBJ2-4; possible D gene TRBD1, 5 bases. Germline values: CDR1 LNHNV, CDR2 YYDKDF (reference sequence). Trimming left V 0 bases short and J 4 bases short, with 13 bases between. This CDR3 contains 16 residues. Filled out from reference TRBV15 and TRBJ2-4, the complete variable domain reads DAMVIQNPRYQVTQFGKPVTLSCSQTLNHNVMYWYQQKSSQAPKLLFHYYDKDFNNEADTPDNFQSRRPNTSFCFLDIRSPGLGDTAMYLCATSRDADTRKNIQYFGAGTRLSVL.

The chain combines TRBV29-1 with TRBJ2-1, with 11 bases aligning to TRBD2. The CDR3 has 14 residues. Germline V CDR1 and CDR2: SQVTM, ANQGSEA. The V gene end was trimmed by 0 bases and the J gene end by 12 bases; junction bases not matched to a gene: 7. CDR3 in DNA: TGCAGCGTTGAAGAAGTAGCGGGGGGGCCTCCGCAGTTCTTC. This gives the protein CSVEEVAGGPPQFF.

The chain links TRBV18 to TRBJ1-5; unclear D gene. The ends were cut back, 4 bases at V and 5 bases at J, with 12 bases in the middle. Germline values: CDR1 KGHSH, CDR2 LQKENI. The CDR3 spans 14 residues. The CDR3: CASSQGSRDQPQHF. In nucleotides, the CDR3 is TGTGCCAGCTCACAGGGTTCGAGGGATCAGCCCCAGCATTTT.

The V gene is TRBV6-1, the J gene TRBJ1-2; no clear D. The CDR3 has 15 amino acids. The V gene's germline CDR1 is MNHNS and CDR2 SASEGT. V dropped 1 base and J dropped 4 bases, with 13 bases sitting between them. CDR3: CASSEGQDRVYGYTF. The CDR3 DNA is TGTGCCAGCAGTGAAGGGCAGGACCGAGTCTATGGCTACACCTTC.

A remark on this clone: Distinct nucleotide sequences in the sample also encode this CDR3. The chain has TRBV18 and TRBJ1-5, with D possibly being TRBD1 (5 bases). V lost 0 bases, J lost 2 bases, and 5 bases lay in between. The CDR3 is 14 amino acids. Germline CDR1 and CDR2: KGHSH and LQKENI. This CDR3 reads CASSPPGGNQPQHF. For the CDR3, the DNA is TGTGCCAGCTCACCACCGGGGGGCAATCAGCCCCAGCATTTT. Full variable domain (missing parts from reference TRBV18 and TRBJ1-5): NAGVMQNPRHLVRRRGQEARLRCSPMKGHSHVYWYRQLPEEGLKFMVYLQKENIIDESGMPKERFSAEFPKEGPSILRIQQVVRGDSAAYFCASSPPGGNQPQHFGDGTRLSIL.

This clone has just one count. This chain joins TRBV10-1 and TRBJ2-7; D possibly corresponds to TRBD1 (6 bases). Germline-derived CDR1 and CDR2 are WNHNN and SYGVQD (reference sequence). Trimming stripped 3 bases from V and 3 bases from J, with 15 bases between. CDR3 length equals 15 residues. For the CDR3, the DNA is TGCGCCAGCAGTGACATACAGGGATCCCTCTACGAGCAGTACTTC. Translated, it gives CASSDIQGSLYEQYF.